This T cell receptor beta chain was profiled in a study of cytomegalovirus exposure and HLA in healthy donors. Study overall: Across around 400 genotyped donors, just over 80% landed in the Caucasian-associated ancestry cluster.

Trimming removed 0 bases at V and 6 bases at J, with 14 bases between. The CDR3 has 15 amino acids. Germline V gene data show CDR1 as MGHRA and CDR2 as YSYEKL. The study's findings and limits: In a later analysis, CMV-associated beta chains were mostly HLA-associated, it appeared. V- and J-gene trimming of TCR beta was linked (in a later analysis) to a missense DCLRE1C variant. Most TCR sequences showed up rarely, but some public TCRs showed up in many donors.

This clone was picked up one time. What it recognizes is unknown. PCR employed 60 Vbeta and 13 Jbeta primers. Here immunoSEQ multiplex PCR was the method, and the copy in TCRdb shows in-frame clones only, minus some. The sample shows about 98,000 clones, 69% of them seen only once. The specimen sequenced was PBMCs. The chain has TRBV4-1 and TRBJ1-2; a weak D match, TRBD1 (6 bases). The receptor's source is a female donor in good health and CMV-seronegative. DNA for the CDR3: TGCGCCAGCAGCCAAGAGGCGGGGGGCGCGAATGGCTACACCTTC. Residues: CASSQEAGGANGYTF.